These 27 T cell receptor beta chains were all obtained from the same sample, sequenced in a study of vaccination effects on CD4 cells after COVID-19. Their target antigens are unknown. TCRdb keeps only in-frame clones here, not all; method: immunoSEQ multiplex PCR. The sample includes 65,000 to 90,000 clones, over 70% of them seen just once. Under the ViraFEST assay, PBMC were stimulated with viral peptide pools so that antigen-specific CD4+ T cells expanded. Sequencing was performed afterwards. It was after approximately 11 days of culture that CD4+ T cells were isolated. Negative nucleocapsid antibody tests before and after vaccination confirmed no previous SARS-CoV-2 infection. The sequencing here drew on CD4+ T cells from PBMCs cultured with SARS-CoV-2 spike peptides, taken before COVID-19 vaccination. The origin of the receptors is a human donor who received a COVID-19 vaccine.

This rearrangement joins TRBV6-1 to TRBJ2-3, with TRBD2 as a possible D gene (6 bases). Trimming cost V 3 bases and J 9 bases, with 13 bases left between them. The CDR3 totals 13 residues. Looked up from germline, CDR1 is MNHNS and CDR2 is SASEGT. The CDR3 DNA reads TGTGCCAGCAGTGAGACACCGGGGAGGACGCAGTATTTT. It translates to CASSETPGRTQYF.

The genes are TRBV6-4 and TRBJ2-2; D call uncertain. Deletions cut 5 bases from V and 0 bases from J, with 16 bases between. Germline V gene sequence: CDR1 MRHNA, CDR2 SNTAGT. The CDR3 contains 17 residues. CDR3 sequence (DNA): TGTGCCAGCAGTCGACACCCCCGCAGCGCGAACACCGGGGAGCTGTTTTTT. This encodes CASSRHPRSANTGELFF.

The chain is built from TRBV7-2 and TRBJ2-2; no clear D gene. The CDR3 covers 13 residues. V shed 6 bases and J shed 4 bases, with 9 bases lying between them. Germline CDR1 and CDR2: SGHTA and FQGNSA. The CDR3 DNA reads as TGTGCCAGCAGGAAGGGTACCACCGGGGAGCTGTTTTTT. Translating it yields CASRKGTTGELFF.

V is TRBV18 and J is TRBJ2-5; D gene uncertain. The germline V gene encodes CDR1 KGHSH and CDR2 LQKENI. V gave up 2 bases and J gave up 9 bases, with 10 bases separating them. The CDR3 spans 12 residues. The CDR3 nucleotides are TGTGCCAGCTCACCAGTTGCCCCCCCCCAGTACTTC. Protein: CASSPVAPPQYF.

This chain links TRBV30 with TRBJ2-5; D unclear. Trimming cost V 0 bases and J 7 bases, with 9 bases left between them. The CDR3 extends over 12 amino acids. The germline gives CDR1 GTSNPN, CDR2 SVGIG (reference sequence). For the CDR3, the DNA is TGTGCCTGGAGTGTACAATTGGGGACCCAGTACTTC. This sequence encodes CAWSVQLGTQYF.

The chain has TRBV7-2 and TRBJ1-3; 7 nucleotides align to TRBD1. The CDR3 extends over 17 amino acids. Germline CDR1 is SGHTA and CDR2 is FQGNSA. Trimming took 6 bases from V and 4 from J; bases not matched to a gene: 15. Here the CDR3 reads CASREWTGDSFGNTIYF. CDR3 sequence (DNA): TGTGCCAGCAGGGAGTGGACAGGAGACAGTTTCGGAAACACCATATATTTT.

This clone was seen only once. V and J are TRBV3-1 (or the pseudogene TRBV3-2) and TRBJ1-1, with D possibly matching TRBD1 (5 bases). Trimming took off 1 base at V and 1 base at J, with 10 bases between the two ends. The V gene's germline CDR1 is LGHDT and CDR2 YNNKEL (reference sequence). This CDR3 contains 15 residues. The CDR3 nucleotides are TGTGCCAGCAGCCAAGTTGGGGGTTCGAACACTGAAGCTTTCTTT. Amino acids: CASSQVGGSNTEAFF.

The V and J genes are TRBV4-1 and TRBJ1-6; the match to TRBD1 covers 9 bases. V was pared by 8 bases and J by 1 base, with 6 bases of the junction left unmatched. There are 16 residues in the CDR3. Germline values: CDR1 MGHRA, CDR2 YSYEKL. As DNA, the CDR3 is TGCGCCAGCGGCCGGACAGGGGAGTCCTATAATTCACCCCTCCACTTT. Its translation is CASGRTGESYNSPLHF.

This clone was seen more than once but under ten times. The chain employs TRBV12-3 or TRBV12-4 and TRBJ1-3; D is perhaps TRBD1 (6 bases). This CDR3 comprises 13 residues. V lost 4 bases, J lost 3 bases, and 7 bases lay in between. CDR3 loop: CASSWTDGNTIYF. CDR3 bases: TGTGCCAGCAGTTGGACAGATGGAAACACCATATATTTT.

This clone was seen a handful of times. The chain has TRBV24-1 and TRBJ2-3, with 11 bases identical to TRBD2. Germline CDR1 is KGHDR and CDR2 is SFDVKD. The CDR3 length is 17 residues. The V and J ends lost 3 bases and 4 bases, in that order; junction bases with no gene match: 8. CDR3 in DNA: TGTGCCACCAGTGATACTAGCGGGGGCCCCTCGGCAGATACGCAGTATTTT. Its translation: CATSDTSGGPSADTQYF.

The CDR3 sequence: CASSLGNLGGYTF. CDR3 coding DNA: TGTGCCAGCTCATTGGGGAACCTCGGTGGCTACACCTTC. The chain combines TRBV18 with TRBJ1-2; D remains unclear. The CDR3 sequence is 13 residues long. CDR1 KGHSH and CDR2 LQKENI come from the germline V gene. V gave up 5 bases and J gave up 7 bases, with 14 bases separating them.

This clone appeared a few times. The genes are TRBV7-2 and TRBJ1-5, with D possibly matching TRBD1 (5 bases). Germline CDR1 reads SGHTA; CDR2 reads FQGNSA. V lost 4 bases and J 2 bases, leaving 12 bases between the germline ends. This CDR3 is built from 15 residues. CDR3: CASSSREAGNQPQHF. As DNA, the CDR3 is TGTGCCAGCAGCTCCAGGGAAGCAGGCAATCAGCCCCAGCATTTT.

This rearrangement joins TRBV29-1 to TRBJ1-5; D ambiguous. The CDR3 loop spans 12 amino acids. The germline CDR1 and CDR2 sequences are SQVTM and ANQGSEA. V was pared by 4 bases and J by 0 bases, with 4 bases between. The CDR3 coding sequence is TGCAGCGTTGGAAATAGCAATCAGCCCCAGCATTTT. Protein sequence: CSVGNSNQPQHF.

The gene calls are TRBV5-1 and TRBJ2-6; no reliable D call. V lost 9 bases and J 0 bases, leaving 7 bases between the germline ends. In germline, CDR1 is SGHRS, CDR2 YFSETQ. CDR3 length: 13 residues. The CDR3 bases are TGCGCCATCCTGAACTCTGGGGCCAACGTCCTGACTTTC. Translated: CAILNSGANVLTF.

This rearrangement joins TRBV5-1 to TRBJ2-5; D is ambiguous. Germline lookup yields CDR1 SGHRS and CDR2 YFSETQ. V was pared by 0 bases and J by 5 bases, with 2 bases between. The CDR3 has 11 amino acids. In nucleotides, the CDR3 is TGCGCCAGCAGCTTGGATGAGACCCAGTACTTC. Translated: CASSLDETQYF.

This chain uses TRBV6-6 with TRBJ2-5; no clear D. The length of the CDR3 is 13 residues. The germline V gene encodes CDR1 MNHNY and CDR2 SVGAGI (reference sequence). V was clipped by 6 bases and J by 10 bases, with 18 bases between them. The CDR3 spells CASSTWPTVGQYF. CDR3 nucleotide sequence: TGTGCCAGCAGCACCTGGCCCACGGTGGGCCAGTACTTC.

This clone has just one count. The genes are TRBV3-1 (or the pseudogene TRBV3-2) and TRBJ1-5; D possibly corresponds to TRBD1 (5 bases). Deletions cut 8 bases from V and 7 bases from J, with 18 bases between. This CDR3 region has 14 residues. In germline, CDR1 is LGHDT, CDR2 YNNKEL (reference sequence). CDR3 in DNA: TGTGCCAGCCTCCAGCTAGGGGTGGGACAGCCCCAGCATTTT. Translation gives CASLQLGVGQPQHF.

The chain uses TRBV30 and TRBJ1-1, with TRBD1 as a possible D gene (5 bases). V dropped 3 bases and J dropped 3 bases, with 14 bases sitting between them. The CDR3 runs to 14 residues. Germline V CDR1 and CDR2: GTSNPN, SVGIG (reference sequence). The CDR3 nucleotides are TGTGCCTGGAGAACAGGAGGGATCTACACTGAAGCTTTCTTT. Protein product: CAWRTGGIYTEAFF.

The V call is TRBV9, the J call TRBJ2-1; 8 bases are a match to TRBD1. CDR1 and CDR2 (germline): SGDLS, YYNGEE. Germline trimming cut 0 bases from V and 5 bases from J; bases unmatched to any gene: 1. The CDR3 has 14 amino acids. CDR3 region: CASSVGQGNNEQFF. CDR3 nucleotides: TGTGCCAGCAGCGTAGGACAGGGGAACAATGAGCAGTTCTTC.

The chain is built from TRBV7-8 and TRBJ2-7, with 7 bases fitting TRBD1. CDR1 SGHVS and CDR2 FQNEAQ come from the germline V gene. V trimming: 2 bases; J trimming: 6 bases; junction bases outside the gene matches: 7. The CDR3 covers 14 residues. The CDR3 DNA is TGTGCCAGCAGCTTACAGACAGGGTCGACCGAGCAGTACGTC. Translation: CASSLQTGSTEQYV.

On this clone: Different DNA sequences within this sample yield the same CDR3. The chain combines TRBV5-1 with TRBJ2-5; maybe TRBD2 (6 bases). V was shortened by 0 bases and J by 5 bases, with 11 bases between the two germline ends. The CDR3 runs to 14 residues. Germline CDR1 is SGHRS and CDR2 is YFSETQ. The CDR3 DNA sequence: TGCGCCAGCAGCTTGGGGGAGGTTGGCGAGACCCAGTACTTC. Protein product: CASSLGEVGETQYF.

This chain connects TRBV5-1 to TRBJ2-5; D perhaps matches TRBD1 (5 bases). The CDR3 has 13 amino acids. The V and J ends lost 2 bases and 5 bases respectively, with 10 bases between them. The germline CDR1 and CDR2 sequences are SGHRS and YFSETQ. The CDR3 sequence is CASSLPGMETQYF. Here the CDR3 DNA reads TGCGCCAGCAGCTTACCAGGGATGGAGACCCAGTACTTC.

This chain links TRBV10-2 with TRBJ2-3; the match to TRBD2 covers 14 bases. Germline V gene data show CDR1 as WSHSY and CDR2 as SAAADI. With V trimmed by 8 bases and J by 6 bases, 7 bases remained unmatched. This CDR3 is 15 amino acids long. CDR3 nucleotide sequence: TGCGCCAGCCGGACCGGGACTAGCGGGGGCGATACGCAGTATTTT. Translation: CASRTGTSGGDTQYF.

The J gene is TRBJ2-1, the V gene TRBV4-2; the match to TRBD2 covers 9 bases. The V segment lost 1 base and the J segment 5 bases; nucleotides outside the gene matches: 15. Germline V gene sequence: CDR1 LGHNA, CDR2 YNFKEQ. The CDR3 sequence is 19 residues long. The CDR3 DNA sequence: TGTGCCAGCAGCCAAGTTGGCCAGCGGGGGGCTAACGCTAACAATGAGCAGTTCTTC. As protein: CASSQVGQRGANANNEQFF.

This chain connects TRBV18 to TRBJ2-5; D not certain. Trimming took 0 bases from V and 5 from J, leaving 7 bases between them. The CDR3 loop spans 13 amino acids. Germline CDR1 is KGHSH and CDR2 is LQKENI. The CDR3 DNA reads TGTGCCAGCTCACCACCTAGTAGGGAGACCCAGTACTTC. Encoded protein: CASSPPSRETQYF.

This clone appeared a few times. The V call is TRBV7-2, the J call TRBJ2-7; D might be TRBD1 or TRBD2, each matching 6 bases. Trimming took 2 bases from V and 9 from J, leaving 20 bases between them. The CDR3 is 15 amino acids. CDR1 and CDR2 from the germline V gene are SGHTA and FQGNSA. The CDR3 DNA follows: TGTGCCAGCAGCTTAACTCTAGGAGGGGGAGGACCGCAGTACGTC. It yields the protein CASSLTLGGGGPQYV.

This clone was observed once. CDR3 in amino acids: CATRFFTADRNSPLHF. DNA of the CDR3: TGTGCCACCCGCTTTTTTACGGCGGACAGGAATTCACCCCTCCACTTT. This chain joins TRBV24-1 and TRBJ1-6, with 7 bases lining up with TRBD1. The trim removed 9 bases at V and 7 bases at J, leaving 14 bases unmatched. There are 16 residues in the CDR3. Germline V gene lookup returns CDR1 KGHDR and CDR2 SFDVKD.